The clone carrying this TCR beta chain has only a few counts. This entry is derived from a study of blood T cell repertoires in COVID-19. About the research overall: Researchers got acute and convalescent COVID-19 samples from the United States, Italy and Spain. T cells, B-cell-depleted T cells, or PBMCs supplied cDNA or gDNA.

The length of the CDR3 is 17 residues. The V gene lost 1 base and the J gene lost 0 bases, with 13 bases spanning the gap. Germline lookup yields CDR1 SGHVS and CDR2 FNYEAQ. In the original workflow: Quantification of nucleated cells was approximated via reference gene primer amplification. Some clones are missing from TCRdb's copy, which holds only in-frame ones; the method was immunoSEQ multiplex PCR. The V and J calls and clone size were taken over from that table, and D and trimming were inferred from the DNA. The sample has around 170,000 clones, approximately 90% seen once; the top ten hold about 26%.

The receptor comes from a man between 60 and 75 years old with acute or convalescent COVID-19. The specimen sequenced was peripheral blood. The chain is built from TRBV7-6 and TRBJ1-3; D unclear. In nucleotides, the CDR3 is TGTGCCAGCAGCTTAGAGTCGCCGAGACTCTCTGGAAACACCATATATTTT. It specifies CASSLESPRLSGNTIYF.